This T cell receptor beta chain comes out of a study of STAT5B mutations in CD4+ large granular lymphocyte leukemia. Authors' data handling: The detection floor for productive clonotype frequency was 2.59 x 10-5. Produced via immunoSEQ multiplex PCR; TCRdb's table is partial and in-frame only. V, J and clone size derive from that table, while D and trimming were established from the DNA sequence. Of about 32,000 clones in the sample, roughly 80% were seen once. Comment on this clone: Its antigen is as yet unknown.

V lost 4 bases to trimming and J lost 4 bases, with 17 bases between them. The CDR3 covers 16 residues. From germline, CDR1 is SGHDN and CDR2 FVKESK. The study, taken as a whole, reports: Around 25% of private leukemic clonotypes occurred rarely in other patients' non-leukemic repertoires. CD4-sorted patient repertoires seemed more clonal than healthy CD4+ repertoires. 8/27 top patient clones versus 2/35 control clones were TRBV06-family.

The receptor was derived from a human donor in good health. The chain joins TRBV14 to TRBJ2-1; TRBD1 is a possible D gene (5 bases). Sequencing was done on a sample of CD4+ T cells from blood buffy coats. For the CDR3, the DNA is TGTGCCAGCAGCCTCCGAAGTGGCAGGGCTTACAATGAGCAGTTCTTC. This sequence encodes CASSLRSGRAYNEQFF.